The TCR beta chain under discussion was sequenced for a study of prognosis after radiotherapy for stage I lung cancer. Details on this clonotype: Antigen: not known.

The germline V gene encodes CDR1 KGHDR and CDR2 SFDVKD. CDR3 length: 15 residues. V lost 9 bases, J lost 6 bases, and 12 bases stayed unmatched. Study-level points and caveats: Patients with metastases reportedly showed TRBV and TRBJ gene usage that differed from patients without metastases.

The authors amplified TCR beta CDR3 from genomic DNA using two-round multiplex PCR. Primers specific to each TRBV and TRBJ gene drove first-round PCR. TCRdb ran MiXCR on the multiplex PCR reads and lists one entry per CDR3 protein. The sample consists of around 63,000 distinct CDR3 sequences, around 27% of them appearing once. The sequencing here drew on PBMCs, taken before or after stereotactic body radiation therapy (not recorded which). This sequence was found in a donor aged 50 or older with non-small cell lung cancer. V usage is TRBV24-1 and J usage is TRBJ1-5; 8 bases agree with TRBD1. CDR3 region: CATGVTGAESQPQHF. For the CDR3, the DNA is TGTGCCACCGGGGTGACAGGGGCTGAGAGTCAGCCCCAGCATTTT.